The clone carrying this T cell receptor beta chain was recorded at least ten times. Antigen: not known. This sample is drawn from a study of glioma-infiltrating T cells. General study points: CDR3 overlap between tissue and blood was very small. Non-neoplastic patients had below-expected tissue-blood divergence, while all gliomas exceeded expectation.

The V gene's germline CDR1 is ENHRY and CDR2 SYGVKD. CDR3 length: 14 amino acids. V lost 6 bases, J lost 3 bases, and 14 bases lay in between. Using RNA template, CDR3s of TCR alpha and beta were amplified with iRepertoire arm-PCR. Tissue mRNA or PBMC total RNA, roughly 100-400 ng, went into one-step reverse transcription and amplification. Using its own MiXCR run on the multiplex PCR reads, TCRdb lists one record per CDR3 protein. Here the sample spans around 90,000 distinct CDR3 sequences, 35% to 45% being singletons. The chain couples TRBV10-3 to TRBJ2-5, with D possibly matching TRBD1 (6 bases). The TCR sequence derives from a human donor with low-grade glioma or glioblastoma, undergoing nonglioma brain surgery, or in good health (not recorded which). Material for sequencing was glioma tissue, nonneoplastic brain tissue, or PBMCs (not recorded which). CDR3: CAIRTGTYEETQYF. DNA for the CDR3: TGTGCCATCAGGACCGGGACATACGAAGAGACCCAGTACTTC.